Listed here is a single T cell receptor beta chain. This clone occurred once. The target of this receptor is not known. No base-level quality is on record; no much larger clone is a single base apart. These data come from a study of blood T cell repertoires in COVID-19 (TCRdb year 2020). Looking at the study overall: Samples covering the acute and convalescent phases of COVID-19 were provided by collaborators in the United States, Italy and Spain. The prospective study material was composed of cDNA or gDNA derived from T cells, B-cell-depleted T cells, or PBMCs. The sample metadata nearly always contained a de-identified subject ID, COVID-19 status, age in years and sex. The repertoires were made available in a free public database intended to serve as a resource for research on the immune response to SARS-CoV-2. Subjects who had been exposed to COVID-19, were actively infected with it, or had recovered from it provided the deeply sampled blood TCRbeta repertoires that made up the dataset. Samples came from the ongoing ImmuneRACE study (first 160 participants) plus 1,254 subjects from 6 global collaborators. Where available, HLA class I and class II types were obtained from metadata supplied by the sample provider rather than from assay-based typing.

General conclusions and limits of the study: The quantity of clinical and demographic metadata differed by source and by participant and was supplied without curation.

Enrolling through a virtual design, the prospective study's participants ranged in age from roughly 18 to 89 years and lived across 24 United States geographic areas. Cohort assignment in the prospective study relied on participant-reported clinical history from a screening survey and a study questionnaire. For ImmuneRACE Cohort 3, a participant was defined as recovered based on two consecutive negative NP/OP PCR tests, clearance by a healthcare professional, or resolution of symptoms. In the prospective study, whole blood, serum and a nasopharyngeal or oropharyngeal swab were collected from each participant by mobile phlebotomists. Additional blood draws and questionnaires over an approximately 2-month period could optionally be provided by prospective study participants. Blood samples from the prospective study were shipped frozen or at room temperature prior to DNA extraction. Including the terminal cysteine and phenylalanine, the CDR3 comprises 16 residues. The CDR3 DNA has 48 bases and is translated from base 1. The germline V gene sets CDR1 to SGHVS and CDR2 to FNYEAQ. The V and J ends are trimmed by 1 base and 7 bases, leaving 16 bases between them.

TCRbeta CDR3 regions were amplified from genomic DNA using the immunoSEQ Assay, a bias-controlled multiplex PCR. In the authors' own workflow: Within the assay, amplification of reference gene primers was used to estimate how many nucleated cells each sample contained. Sequence reads were collapsed and filtered to measure the absolute abundance of every unique TCRbeta CDR3 rearrangement. For each sample, productive Simpson clonality was calculated by taking the square root of Simpson's diversity index across productive rearrangements. The source is immuneACCESS, and TCRdb retained only in-frame sequences with V and J called. Part of the clones is not carried over; for the studies checked, unresolved V genes explain less than half of this, and the remainder is unexplained. V and J calls and clone size are copied from that table; D and trimming were computed from the DNA. Present in this sample are 150,000 to 200,000 clones, roughly 82% of which were seen just once. In total, the top ten clones hold approximately 12% of the sample.

This receptor was taken from a middle-aged man who had recovered from COVID-19. The sample comprised PBMCs or T cells enriched from blood (not recorded which). The sequence links TRBV7-6 to TRBJ1-4; a tentative D match to TRBD1 spans 5 bases. The CDR3 amino acid sequence is: CASSLERQGGSEKLFF. The nucleotide sequence is given as TGTGCCAGCAGCTTAGAGCGGCAGGGAGGCAGTGAAAAACTGTTTTTT.